This TCR beta chain is drawn from a study of cytotoxic CD8 clonotypes in ibrutinib-treated CLL. General study results and limits: Relative to age-matched healthy donors, clonality at baseline was higher, and it tracked circulating CD8+ T-cell counts. Clonality increased with ibrutinib response but returned toward baseline at progression.

The planned depth of sequencing spanned 1 in 200,000 to 1 in 1 million T cells. The data were produced by immunoSEQ multiplex PCR, yet TCRdb's version contains in-frame clones alone and is incomplete. The profile shows fewer than 400,000 clones, approximately 67% of them singletons. Genomic DNA in a quantity of roughly 2 micrograms was derived from cryopreserved PBMCs for TCR beta libraries. Turning to this clone: What it binds is unknown.

The clonotype originates from a human donor with chronic lymphocytic leukemia. Sequenced material: PBMCs, taken after 36 months of ibrutinib treatment.

For the CDR3, the DNA is TGTGCCAGCAGTTCACCGGGACAGCCTAACTATGGCTACACCTTC. This gives the protein CASSSPGQPNYGYTF. J is TRBJ1-2 and V is TRBV6-6; TRBD1 matches at 7 bases. Germline V gene lookup returns CDR1 MNHNY and CDR2 SVGAGI (reference sequence). The CDR3 is made up of 15 amino acids. V lost 4 bases and J lost 0; bases outside the gene matches: 5.